This T cell receptor (beta chain) was captured in a study of early T cells in non-severe SARS-CoV-2 infection listed by TCRdb under 2021. In the study overall: Because TCR sequencing was done on bulk RNA from unsorted whole blood, the alpha and beta chains could not be paired.

To prepare the library, 5' RACE was applied. For sequencing, a NextSeq 500 was employed. To correct for sequencing error and PCR bias, the TCR library protocol tagged individual cDNA molecules with unique molecular identifiers. Sequencing covered both TCR alpha and beta chains, and within each sample the abundances of alpha and beta sequences were tightly co-correlated. Processing in the source paper ran as follows. Decombinator V4 was used to annotate the V gene, J gene and CDR3 of the TCR sequences. TCRs were defined as expanded if a significant change between any two time points was detected under a Poisson model with p below 0.0001. Abundances of TCRs were expressed as counts per million after normalisation to the total number of TCRs sequenced in each sample. MAIT TCRs were defined by TRAV1-2 paired with TRAJ12, TRAJ20 or TRAJ33, and iNKT TCRs by TRAV10 paired with TRAJ18. VDJdb, accessed 1 November 2021, was searched for CMV, EBV and SARS-CoV-2 annotated TCRs, with TCRs annotated for multiple antigens excluded. TCRdb reran the public reads through fastp at Q25 and MiXCR, keeping productive beta chains. Rows with a matching CDR3 protein are joined into one entry that keeps the most common DNA and genes. These V and J calls rely on TCRdb rather than the paper's analysis. The sample data list tens of thousands of distinct CDR3 sequences, and roughly 5.3% of these were observed just once. The leading ten clones occupy 6% to 7% of the sample.

This was a case-control study nested in a cohort of healthcare workers in London, UK, who had nasopharyngeal swab PCR tests and blood samples taken every week. Healthcare workers were recruited between 23 and 31 March 2020, during the week of the UK lockdown, and were followed weekly for up to roughly 16 weeks. Study-wide findings and limitations: VDJdb matching was skewed toward anti-spike CD8 responses, so virus-specific expansions were likely underestimated and private and CD4 specificities were missed.

Counted from cysteine to phenylalanine, this CDR3 has 13 amino acids. Just the 39-base CDR3 DNA is kept, in frame starting at base 1. V sheds 3 bases and J sheds 7 bases, leaving 12 bases between their ends. Concerning this clonotype: Its antigen target is currently unknown. Qualities for individual bases were not recorded, and no much larger clone is one base off.

The V and J segments used are TRBV12-3 or TRBV12-4 and TRBJ1-2; a weak D assignment points to TRBD1 (6 bases agree). This clonotype originated in an adult who was a healthcare worker with PCR-confirmed SARS-CoV-2 infection or an uninfected control (not recorded which). Sequences were obtained from whole blood. The nucleotide sequence is TGTGCCAGCAGTTTGGACAGTTTTACTGGCTACACCTTC. Its protein is CASSLDSFTGYTF.